The source of this TCR beta chain is a study of beta chain features in type 1 diabetes. This CDR3 has 14 amino acids. V shed 0 bases and J shed 9 bases, with 13 bases lying between them. Germline V gene lookup returns CDR1 LGHNA and CDR2 YNFKEQ. This clone was observed a few times. Antigen: not known. Since all of the isolated RNA was reverse transcribed, expressed TCRB transcripts were what got sequenced. The repertoire was sequenced with immunoSEQ multiplex PCR; TCRdb's copy has only in-frame clones and lacks some. The sample contains hundreds of thousands of clones, 10% to 15% of which appear only once. General study results and limits: The naive, central memory and Treg TCRB repertoires showed an apparent similarity that was greater among patients than among healthy donors. For Type 1 diabetes patients, all four CD4+ subsets carried TCRB CDR3s that were moderately but significantly shorter.

The TCR was taken from a man between 18 and 35 years old with type 1 diabetes. The chain couples TRBV4-2 to TRBJ2-3; D is perhaps TRBD2 (6 bases). The sample consisted of naive CD4+ T cells from blood. The CDR3 spells CASSQETEGSTQYF. CDR3 sequence (DNA): TGTGCCAGCAGCCAAGAAACGGAGGGGTCCACGCAGTATTTT.